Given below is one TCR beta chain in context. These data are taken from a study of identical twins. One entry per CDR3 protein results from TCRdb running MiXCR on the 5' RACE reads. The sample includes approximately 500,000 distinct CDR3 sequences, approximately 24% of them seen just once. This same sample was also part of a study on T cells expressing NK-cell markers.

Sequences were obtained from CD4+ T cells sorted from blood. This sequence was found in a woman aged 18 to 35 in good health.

CDR3 region: CASSQVYRNTEAFF. The CDR3 bases are TGTGCCAGCAGCCAAGTCTATAGGAACACTGAAGCTTTCTTT. The chain couples TRBV3-1 to TRBJ1-1; D is uncertain. The length of the CDR3 is 14 residues. The ends were cut back, 1 base at V and 1 base at J, with 7 bases in the middle. Germline V gene data show CDR1 as LGHDT and CDR2 as YNNKEL (reference sequence).